The 10 T cell receptor beta chains reported below all come from one sample, sequenced in a study of a mutant IDH1 vaccine in newly diagnosed glioma. Time point given: baseline, week 1 (first vaccination visit). Treatment meaning: pre-vaccination baseline after standard-of-care therapy. Clones were read by immunoSEQ multiplex PCR, and TCRdb kept only the in-frame ones, dropping some. The sample holds about 98,000 clones; 80% to 90% are singletons and the top ten take roughly 0.58%. The source material was PBMCs, sampled from a glioma patient treated with radiotherapy, temozolomide or both. These receptors originate from a woman in her 50s with glioma.

Written as DNA, the CDR3 is TGTGCCAGCAGCTCCACCAATCAGCCCCAGCATTTT. Protein sequence: CASSSTNQPQHF. This chain uses TRBV7-9 with TRBJ1-5; D is unresolved. The V end lost 4 bases, the J end lost 3 bases, and 4 bases lay between the germline ends. CDR1 SEHNR and CDR2 FQNEAQ come from the germline V gene (reference sequence). The CDR3 contains 12 residues. Together with reference TRBV7-9 and TRBJ1-5, the CDR3 gives the full variable domain: DTGVSQNPRHKITKRGQNVTFRCDPISEHNRLYWYRQTLGQGPEFLTYFQNEAQLEKSRLLSDRFSAERPKGSFSTLEIQRTEQGDSAMYLCASSSTNQPQHFGDGTRLSIL.

V is TRBV19 and J is TRBJ2-7; TRBD2 agrees at 9 bases. The CDR3 has 15 amino acids. V gave up 2 bases and J gave up 4 bases; unmatched junction bases: 6. Per germline, CDR1 LNHDA and CDR2 SQIVND (reference sequence). CDR3 in DNA: TGTGCCAGTAGTATAACGAGCGGGAGGACTTACGAGCAGTACTTC. Amino acid sequence: CASSITSGRTYEQYF.

The rearrangement joins TRBV9 to TRBJ2-1, with TRBD1 identical over 9 bases. Germline loops: CDR1 SGDLS, CDR2 YYNGEE. Losses at the gene ends were 0 bases for V and 7 bases for J; bases not matched to a gene: 5. This CDR3 has 15 amino acids. The CDR3 sequence: CASSVVTGGLNEQFF. The CDR3 bases are TGTGCCAGCAGCGTAGTAACAGGGGGCTTGAATGAGCAGTTCTTC.

The CDR3 is CASSGLGTSGYTDTQYF. CDR3 DNA: TGTGCCAGCAGCGGCCTTGGGACTAGCGGATACACAGATACGCAGTATTTT. The chain uses TRBV9 and TRBJ2-3, with TRBD2 identical over 11 bases. V shed 3 bases and J 2 bases; nucleotides not matched to a gene: 8. CDR1 is SGDLS, CDR2 YYNGEE, per germline. This CDR3 contains 17 residues.

The V call is TRBV11-2, the J call TRBJ2-1, with 7 bases that match TRBD1. V gave up 2 bases and J gave up 6 bases; unmatched junction bases: 7. In germline, CDR1 is SGHAT, CDR2 FQNNGV. The CDR3 sequence is 15 residues long. Here the CDR3 reads CASSLLRQGFNEQFF. In DNA form, the CDR3 reads TGTGCCAGCAGCTTATTGCGACAGGGATTCAATGAGCAGTTCTTC.

This chain uses TRBV7-6 with TRBJ2-7; perhaps TRBD2 as D (5 bases). From germline, CDR1 is SGHVS and CDR2 FNYEAQ. The V end lost 4 bases, the J end lost 6 bases, and 10 bases lay between the germline ends. The CDR3 consists of 12 residues. The CDR3 loop is CASSSGGTEQYF. The CDR3 DNA follows: TGTGCCAGCAGCTCCGGAGGTACCGAGCAGTACTTC.

The chain is built from TRBV7-8 and TRBJ2-3, with unresolved D. Germline assignment: CDR1 SGHVS and CDR2 FQNEAQ. The CDR3 sequence is 16 residues long. The V end lost 2 bases, the J end lost 4 bases, and 16 bases lay between the germline ends. For the CDR3, the DNA is TGTGCCAGCAGCTTAACGTATATTCACATTTCAGATACGCAGTATTTT. Protein: CASSLTYIHISDTQYF.

Points on this clone: A junction end diverges from the germline sequence, so it may reflect a read error. The chain employs TRBV12-5 and TRBJ1-1; no reliable D call. This CDR3 is built from 10 residues. Germline values: CDR1 LGHNT, CDR2 FRNRAP. The CDR3, as DNA: TGTGCTAGTGGTTTGGCCTCGTTAGTCTTT. This codes for CASGLASLVF. Based on the CDR3 plus reference TRBV12-5 and TRBJ1-1, the full variable domain is DARVTQTPRHKVTEMGQEVTMRCQPILGHNTVFWYRQTMMQGLELLAYFRNRAPLDDSGMPKDRFSAEMPDATLATLKIQPSEPRDSAVYFCASGLASLVFGQGTRLTVV.

The CDR3 here is CASSILGLAGGLFF. The DNA for the CDR3 is TGTGCCAGTAGTATACTCGGCCTAGCGGGAGGTCTCTTCTTC. This chain connects TRBV19 to TRBJ2-1, with 11 positions matching TRBD2. CDR1 and CDR2 (germline): LNHDA, SQIVND (reference sequence). CDR3 size: 14 residues. V lost 2 bases, J lost 16 bases, and 10 bases stayed unmatched.

The V call is TRBV27, the J call TRBJ1-6, with D possibly matching TRBD1 (5 bases). The V end lost 1 base, the J end lost 10 bases, and 14 bases lay between the germline ends. CDR3 length: 15 amino acids. The germline V gene encodes CDR1 MNHEY and CDR2 SMNVEV (reference sequence). CDR3 in DNA: TGTGCCAGCAGTTTATGGCAGGGAGGAAAATCACCCCTCCACTTT. It encodes CASSLWQGGKSPLHF.